This passage covers 32 T cell receptor beta chains from one sample sequenced in a study of shared clonotypes between healthy human individuals. Naive CD8 isolation took CD45RO-negative cells positively selected for CCR7 and excluded terminally differentiated effector memory CD45RA+ cells. Profiling relied on immunoSEQ multiplex PCR, and the TCRdb table lists in-frame clones only, not all of them. This sample has under 850,000 clones, with approximately 92% found just once. The material sequenced was naive CD8+ T cells sorted from blood. The receptors were sampled from a man younger than 45 in good health.

The chain joins TRBV28 to TRBJ2-7; D may be TRBD1 (5 bases). The CDR3 runs to 13 residues. The ends were cut back, 7 bases at V and 1 base at J, with 11 bases in the middle. The germline CDR1 and CDR2 sequences are MDHEN and SYDVKM. The CDR3, as DNA: TGTGCCAGCACCGTAGGGGCTTCCTACGAGCAGTACTTC. Protein sequence: CASTVGASYEQYF.

The rearrangement uses TRBV9 and TRBJ2-1; 9 nucleotides agree with TRBD1. Germline V gene lookup returns CDR1 SGDLS and CDR2 YYNGEE. Unmatched junction bases numbered 6, after V lost 8 bases and J lost 3 bases. CDR3 length: 14 amino acids. The CDR3 spells CASAGTGSYNEQFF. The CDR3 coding sequence is TGTGCCAGTGCCGGGACAGGGAGCTACAATGAGCAGTTCTTC.

The chain carries TRBV15 and TRBJ2-5, with no clear D. Germline V CDR1 and CDR2: LNHNV, YYDKDF (reference sequence). This CDR3 has 15 residues. Trimming cost V 0 bases and J 3 bases, with 11 bases left between them. Here the CDR3 DNA reads TGTGCCACCAGCAGAGAAGGAACCCATAAAGAGACCCAGTACTTC. This translates into CATSREGTHKETQYF.

This clone is a singleton in its sample. In DNA form, the CDR3 reads TGTGCCAGCAGCCCTTGGACGAGTAACACCGGGGAGCTGTTTTTT. Translation gives CASSPWTSNTGELFF. The V call is TRBV7-2, the J call TRBJ2-2; D is uncertain. The ends were cut back, 5 bases at V and 2 bases at J, with 12 bases in the middle. The CDR3 sequence is 15 residues long. Germline loops: CDR1 SGHTA, CDR2 FQGNSA. Combining the CDR3 with reference TRBV7-2 and TRBJ2-2 gives the whole variable domain GAGVSQSPSNKVTEKGKDVELRCDPISGHTALYWYRQSLGQGLEFLIYFQGNSAPDKSGLPSDRFSAERTGGSVSTLTIQRTQQEDSAVYLCASSPWTSNTGELFFGEGSRLTVL.

Only a few counts were recorded for this clone. The rearrangement links TRBV27 to TRBJ2-6; D call uncertain. V lost 4 bases to trimming and J lost 4 bases, with 8 bases between them. The CDR3 has 14 amino acids. CDR1 is MNHEY, CDR2 SMNVEV, per germline (reference sequence). DNA of the CDR3: TGTGCCAGCAGTTCGATAGCCGGGGCCAACGTCCTGACTTTC. Translated, it gives CASSSIAGANVLTF.

Regarding this clone: The sample carries other DNA sequences with the same CDR3. This chain links TRBV28 with TRBJ2-7; TRBD1 aligns across 9 bases. In germline, CDR1 is MDHEN, CDR2 SYDVKM. The length of the CDR3 is 14 residues. Trimming removed 2 bases from V and 5 bases from J; junction bases left unmatched: 4. This chain's CDR3 is CASSLGQGLHEQYF. In nucleotides, the CDR3 is TGTGCCAGCAGTTTAGGACAGGGGCTGCACGAGCAGTACTTC.

V usage is TRBV29-1 and J usage is TRBJ1-4, with D perhaps TRBD1 (6 bases). Germline V gene sequence: CDR1 SQVTM, CDR2 ANQGSEA. The CDR3 covers 14 residues. Trimming shortened V by 3 bases and J by 7 bases, and 15 bases separated the two germline ends. Written as DNA, the CDR3 is TGCAGCGTTGATAGGAGAGGGGGGGGTGAAAAACTGTTTTTT. This sequence encodes CSVDRRGGGEKLFF. The entire variable domain, with the rest obtained from reference TRBV29-1 and TRBJ1-4, is as follows: SAVISQKPSRDICQRGTSLTIQCQVDSQVTMMFWYRQQPGQSLTLIATANQGSEATYESGFVIDKFPISRPNLTFSTLTVSNMSPEDSSIYLCSVDRRGGGEKLFFGSGTQLSVL.

Turning to this clone: The same CDR3 is also encoded by other DNA sequences in this sample. V usage is TRBV5-1 and J usage is TRBJ2-7; 8 bases line up with TRBD1. The CDR3 sequence is 15 residues long. The junction had 8 bases not matched to a gene; V was cut back by 4 bases and J by 2 bases. Looked up from germline, CDR1 is SGHRS and CDR2 is YFSETQ. CDR3 nucleotide sequence: TGCGCCAGCAGCCCCGGACAGGGCGGGCCCTACGAGCAGTACTTC. Amino acids: CASSPGQGGPYEQYF.

V and J are TRBV9 and TRBJ2-5; D is perhaps TRBD1 (6 bases). Germline V gives CDR1 SGDLS, CDR2 YYNGEE. This CDR3 spans 14 amino acids. V lost 0 bases and J 1 base, leaving 7 bases between the germline ends. CDR3 region: CASSVEQGQETQYF. The DNA for the CDR3 is TGTGCCAGCAGCGTAGAACAGGGCCAAGAGACCCAGTACTTC. Looking up the rest from reference TRBV9 and TRBJ2-5 gives the full variable domain: DSGVTQTPKHLITATGQRVTLRCSPRSGDLSVYWYQQSLDQGLQFLIQYYNGEERAKGNILERFSAQQFPDLHSELNLSSLELGDSALYFCASSVEQGQETQYFGPGTRLLVL.

The chain employs TRBV15 and TRBJ1-1; unclear D gene. V was cut by 1 base and J by 7 bases, with 7 bases left in between. Per germline, CDR1 LNHNV and CDR2 YYDKDF (reference sequence). This CDR3 has 12 amino acids. The CDR3 nucleotides read TGTGCCACCAGCAGAGGATCTAATGAAGCTTTCTTT. Encoded protein: CATSRGSNEAFF.

This sequence joins TRBV7-6 and TRBJ2-1; no reliable D call. Germline loops: CDR1 SGHVS, CDR2 FNYEAQ. The CDR3 loop spans 13 amino acids. Trimming shortened V by 5 bases and J by 4 bases, and 9 bases separated the two germline ends. As DNA, the CDR3 is TGTGCCAGCAGCCCCACGGGTTACAATGAGCAGTTCTTC. The encoded protein is CASSPTGYNEQFF.

CDR3 sequence reads: CASSPGWPDEQYF. CDR3 DNA sequence: TGTGCCAGCAGCCCCGGGTGGCCGGACGAGCAGTACTTC. This chain uses TRBV5-4 with TRBJ2-7; D ambiguous. The CDR3 is 13 residues long. With 4 bases removed from V and 5 bases from J, the gap between germline ends came to 13 bases. CDR1 is SGHNT and CDR2 is YYREEE in the germline V gene (reference sequence).

The sample holds one count of this clone. V and J are TRBV7-6 and TRBJ2-1, with D tentatively TRBD1 (5 bases). V was clipped by 5 bases and J by 8 bases, with 16 bases between them. The V gene's germline CDR1 is SGHVS and CDR2 FNYEAQ. The CDR3 length is 14 residues. The CDR3, as DNA: TGTGCCAGCAGCGTTGGGGCTTTAGGCGATGAGCAGTTCTTC. The encoded protein is CASSVGALGDEQFF.

V usage is TRBV9 and J usage is TRBJ2-1; tentative D call: TRBD2 (5 bases). The germline V and J ends were trimmed by 0 bases and 4 bases, with 14 bases remaining between them. This CDR3 contains 16 residues. CDR1 SGDLS and CDR2 YYNGEE come from the germline V gene. The CDR3 loop is CASSVEVGAVYNEQFF. The CDR3 DNA reads as TGTGCCAGCAGCGTAGAGGTGGGAGCTGTATACAATGAGCAGTTCTTC.

The chain uses TRBV7-6 and TRBJ2-3, with 8 bases fitting TRBD2. The CDR3 loop spans 17 amino acids. The V segment lost 3 bases and the J segment 2 bases; nucleotides outside the gene matches: 10. The V gene's germline CDR1 is SGHVS and CDR2 FNYEAQ. This chain's CDR3 is CASSFPREGRATDTQYF. CDR3 coding DNA: TGTGCCAGCAGCTTTCCCCGGGAGGGCCGTGCCACAGATACGCAGTATTTT.

The count of this clone is one. The V gene is TRBV7-9, the J gene TRBJ2-7, with TRBD1 as a possible D gene (5 bases). Germline CDR1 and CDR2: SEHNR and FQNEAQ (reference sequence). Trimming shortened V by 9 bases and J by 2 bases, and 20 bases separated the two germline ends. The CDR3 has 15 amino acids. The CDR3 region is CASAPTPTVTYEQYF. In DNA, the CDR3 is TGTGCCAGTGCTCCTACACCGACAGTAACCTACGAGCAGTACTTC.

The chain employs TRBV21-1 and TRBJ2-7. TRBV21-1 is a recognized pseudogene. The CDR3 contains 14 residues. Written as DNA, the CDR3 is TGTGCCAGCAGCCCCGGGCGCGCCCACTACGAGCAGTACTTC. It yields the protein CASSPGRAHYEQYF.

Comments on this clone: Additional DNA sequences in this sample encode the identical CDR3. The chain uses TRBV7-9 and TRBJ2-1; perhaps TRBD1 as D (6 bases). The V gene lost 4 bases and the J gene lost 0 bases, with 10 bases spanning the gap. Germline V gives CDR1 SEHNR, CDR2 FQNEAQ (reference sequence). CDR3 size: 15 residues. The CDR3 bases are TGTGCCAGCAGCTCGCGACAGGACTCCTACAATGAGCAGTTCTTC. Translation gives CASSSRQDSYNEQFF.

The rearrangement joins TRBV10-3 to TRBJ1-4; D might be TRBD1 (6 bases). Germline V CDR1 and CDR2: ENHRY, SYGVKD. Trimming removed 1 base at V and 5 bases at J, with 11 bases between. This CDR3 is 15 amino acids long. CDR3 bases: TGTGCCATCAGTGAGTTGACAGGCCCGAATGAAAAACTGTTTTTT. Translated, it gives CAISELTGPNEKLFF.

The genes are TRBV7-2 and TRBJ2-7; a weak D match, TRBD1 (5 bases). Germline V gives CDR1 SGHTA, CDR2 FQGNSA. The V end lost 6 bases, the J end lost 3 bases, and 12 bases lay between the germline ends. The CDR3 has 13 amino acids. The CDR3 nucleotides are TGTGCCAGCAGTTTGACAGTTTTCTACGAGCAGTACTTC. It codes for CASSLTVFYEQYF.

The rearrangement uses TRBV15 and TRBJ2-1; possible D gene TRBD2, 5 bases. This CDR3 has 18 amino acids. Between the trimmed V and J ends, which lost 1 base and 7 bases, there was a span of 23 bases. Germline CDR1 is LNHNV and CDR2 is YYDKDF (reference sequence). The CDR3 here is CATSRGAPTDPTGNEQFF. The DNA of the CDR3 is TGTGCCACCAGCAGAGGGGCCCCAACAGATCCTACGGGGAATGAGCAGTTCTTC.

The chain recombines TRBV11-2 with TRBJ1-2, with D possibly TRBD1 on 5 matching bases. With 1 base removed from V and 4 bases from J, the gap between germline ends came to 10 bases. The germline V gene has CDR1 SGHAT and CDR2 FQNNGV. The CDR3 is 14 amino acids. The CDR3 is CASSLGQIFYGYTF. CDR3 bases: TGTGCCAGCAGCTTAGGACAGATCTTCTATGGCTACACCTTC.

The chain is built from TRBV13 and TRBJ2-7; D is unresolved. Trimming shortened V by 1 base and J by 2 bases, and 9 bases separated the two germline ends. Germline loops: CDR1 PRHDT, CDR2 FYEKMQ (reference sequence). The CDR3 has 14 residues. The CDR3 spells CASSLVGSAYEQYF. The DNA of the CDR3 is TGTGCCAGCAGCTTAGTAGGTTCGGCCTACGAGCAGTACTTC.

The chain combines TRBV10-3 with TRBJ2-7; D is perhaps TRBD1 or TRBD2 (5 bases each). Germline V gene lookup returns CDR1 ENHRY and CDR2 SYGVKD. V gave up 10 bases and J gave up 3 bases, with 19 bases separating them. The length of the CDR3 is 14 residues. CDR3 residues: CATVSRDGYYEQYF. The CDR3 bases are TGTGCCACCGTTAGCCGGGACGGATACTACGAGCAGTACTTC.

The J gene is TRBJ2-1, the V gene TRBV4-1; 8 bases are shared with TRBD2. Germline CDR1 is MGHRA and CDR2 is YSYEKL. Losses at the gene ends were 5 bases for V and 5 bases for J; bases not matched to a gene: 14. This CDR3 contains 17 residues. CDR3: CASSYRISGSSNNEQFF. The CDR3 DNA is TGCGCCAGCAGCTACCGTATCAGCGGGAGTTCAAACAATGAGCAGTTCTTC.

This chain joins TRBV28 and TRBJ2-1, with D unclear. The CDR3 is 10 residues long. Germline V CDR1 and CDR2: MDHEN, SYDVKM. V was trimmed by 2 bases and J by 8 bases, leaving 1 base between them. CDR3 amino acids: CASSLDEQFF. The CDR3 DNA sequence: TGTGCCAGCAGTTTAGATGAGCAGTTCTTC.

The rearrangement joins TRBV7-2 to TRBJ1-2; D is unclear. V shed 0 bases and J shed 3 bases, with 5 bases lying between them. Germline lookup yields CDR1 SGHTA and CDR2 FQGNSA. The CDR3 length is 13 residues. The CDR3 region is CASSLADHYGYTF. The CDR3 DNA reads TGTGCCAGCAGCTTAGCGGATCACTATGGCTACACCTTC.

The count of this clone is one. The rearrangement joins TRBV4-3 to TRBJ2-2, with 10 bases lining up with TRBD2. V trimming: 0 bases; J trimming: 5 bases; junction bases outside the gene matches: 9. CDR1 is LGHNA, CDR2 YSLEER, per germline. The CDR3 has 18 residues. CDR3 bases: TGCGCCAGCAGCCAAGACAGGGTAGCGGGAGGTCGGACCGGGGAGCTGTTTTTT. It specifies CASSQDRVAGGRTGELFF.

In this sample, this clone turned up a few times. The chain joins TRBV6-1 to TRBJ2-3; D unclear. V lost 4 bases and J lost 0, with 11 bases in between. The CDR3 sequence is 15 residues long. The germline CDR1 and CDR2 sequences are MNHNS and SASEGT. The DNA of the CDR3 is TGTGCCAGCAGTGGATACTACGGAAGCACAGATACGCAGTATTTT. It codes for CASSGYYGSTDTQYF.

The chain recombines TRBV6-1 with TRBJ2-1; the match to TRBD2 covers 10 bases. The V segment lost 3 bases and the J segment 4 bases; nucleotides outside the gene matches: 3. Germline assignment: CDR1 MNHNS and CDR2 SASEGT. CDR3 length: 15 residues. Here the CDR3 DNA reads TGTGCCAGCAGTGATGAAGCGGGGGGGTACAATGAGCAGTTCTTC. It encodes CASSDEAGGYNEQFF.

The J gene is TRBJ2-1, the V gene TRBV7-2; 10 positions match TRBD2. The CDR3 has 15 residues. CDR1 and CDR2 (germline): SGHTA, FQGNSA. The V and J ends lost 1 base and 8 bases, in that order; junction bases with no gene match: 5. CDR3 sequence (DNA): TGTGCCAGCAGCTTAGTGGCTAGCGGGAGCGATGAGCAGTTCTTC. This translates into CASSLVASGSDEQFF.

With respect to this clone: Different DNA sequences within this sample yield the same CDR3. The V gene is TRBV7-9, the J gene TRBJ1-2, with D hard to call. The CDR3 is made up of 11 amino acids. Trimming stripped 3 bases from V and 6 bases from J, with 5 bases between. The germline gives CDR1 SEHNR, CDR2 FQNEAQ (reference sequence). CDR3 in amino acids: CASSFSHGYTF. CDR3 DNA sequence: TGTGCCAGCAGCTTTTCCCATGGCTACACCTTC.